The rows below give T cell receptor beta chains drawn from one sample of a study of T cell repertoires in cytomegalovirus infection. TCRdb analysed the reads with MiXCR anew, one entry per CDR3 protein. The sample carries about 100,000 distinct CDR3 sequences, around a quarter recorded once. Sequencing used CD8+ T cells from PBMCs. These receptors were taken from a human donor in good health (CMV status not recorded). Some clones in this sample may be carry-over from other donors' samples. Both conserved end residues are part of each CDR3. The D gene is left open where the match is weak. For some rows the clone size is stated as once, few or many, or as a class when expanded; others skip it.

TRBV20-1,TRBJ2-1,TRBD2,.,CSASQTSGSIGEQFF,TGCAGTGCTAGTCAAACTAGCGGGAGTATTGGTGAGCAGTTCTTC
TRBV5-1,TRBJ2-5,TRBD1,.,CASSLTGGRKETQYF,TGCGCCAGCAGCCTGACAGGGGGGCGGAAAGAGACCCAGTACTTC
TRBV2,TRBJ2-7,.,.,CASAGGGIVNEQYF,TGTGCTTCAGCGGGTGGCGGGATAGTGAACGAGCAGTACTTC
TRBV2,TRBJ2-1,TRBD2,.,CASRGVSGGAEEQFF,TGTGCCAGCAGAGGTGTTAGCGGGGGGGCCGAAGAGCAGTTCTTC
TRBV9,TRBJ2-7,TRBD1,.,CASSVGTGLYEQYF,TGTGCCAGCAGCGTGGGGACAGGACTTTACGAGCAGTACTTC
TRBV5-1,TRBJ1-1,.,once,CASSLEVPGNTEAFF,TGCGCCAGCAGCTTGGAAGTTCCAGGGAACACTGAAGCTTTCTTT
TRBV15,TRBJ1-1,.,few,CATSRDPDGNTEAFF,TGTGCCACCAGCAGAGATCCGGACGGGAACACTGAAGCTTTCTTT
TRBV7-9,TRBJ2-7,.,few,CASSLEQKTNEQYF,TGTGCCAGCAGCTTAGAACAGAAGACCAACGAGCAGTACTTC
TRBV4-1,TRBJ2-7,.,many,CASSADRTYEQYF,TGCGCCAGCAGCGCAGACAGAACCTACGAGCAGTACTTC
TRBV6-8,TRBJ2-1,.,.,CASGDNEQFF,TGTGCCAGCGGGGACAATGAGCAGTTCTTC
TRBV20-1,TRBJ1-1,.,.,CSASDRRVGGGNTEAFF,TGCAGTGCTAGCGACCGGCGGGTGGGGGGAGGGAACACTGAAGCTTTCTTT
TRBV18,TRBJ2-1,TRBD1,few,CASSPAGGSPSSYNEQFF,TGTGCCAGCTCACCGGCAGGGGGCTCCCCTAGCTCCTACAATGAGCAGTTCTTC
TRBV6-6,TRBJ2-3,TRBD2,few,CASSYRQGPLLGLAGEADTQYF,TGTGCCAGCAGTTACCGACAGGGGCCGCTTCTGGGGCTAGCGGGAGAGGCAGATACGCAGTATTTT
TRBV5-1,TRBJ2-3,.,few,CASSLDLGITDTQYF,TGCGCCAGCAGCTTGGATCTTGGGATCACAGATACGCAGTATTTT
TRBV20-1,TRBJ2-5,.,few,CSAAGGQTILQETQYF,TGCAGTGCTGCGGGGGGACAGACCATATTGCAAGAGACCCAGTACTTC
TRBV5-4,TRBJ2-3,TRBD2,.,CASSPAQILAGSTDTQYF,TGTGCCAGCAGCCCCGCTCAAATACTAGCGGGAAGCACAGATACGCAGTATTTT
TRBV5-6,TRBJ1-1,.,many,CASSSGSTEAFF,TGTGCCAGCAGCTCCGGCAGCACTGAAGCTTTCTTT
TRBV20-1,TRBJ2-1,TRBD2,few,CSARGTGTSVWPARGEQFF,TGCAGTGCTAGGGGTACCGGGACTAGCGTTTGGCCCGCCCGCGGGGAGCAGTTCTTC
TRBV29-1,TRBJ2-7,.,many,CSVAVETGGEQYF,TGCAGCGTTGCCGTCGAAACGGGCGGCGAGCAGTACTTC
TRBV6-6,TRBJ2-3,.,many,CASSYSTVDTQYF,TGTGCCAGCAGTTACTCGACAGTGGATACGCAGTATTTT
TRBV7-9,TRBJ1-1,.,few,CASIWPRVMNTEAFF,TGTGCCAGCATCTGGCCCCGGGTGATGAACACTGAAGCTTTCTTT
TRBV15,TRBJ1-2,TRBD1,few,CATSAGGDYGYTF,TGTGCCACCAGCGCAGGGGGAGACTATGGCTACACCTTC
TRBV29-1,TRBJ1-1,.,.,CSGSDTTNTEAFF,TGCAGCGGCTCGGACACCACGAACACTGAAGCTTTCTTT
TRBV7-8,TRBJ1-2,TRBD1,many,CASSPGGLGYGYTF,TGTGCCAGCAGCCCAGGGGGACTCGGCTATGGCTACACCTTC
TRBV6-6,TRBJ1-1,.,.,CASSYFRPGTRDTEAFF,TGTGCCAGCAGTTACTTCAGGCCGGGGACCAGGGACACTGAAGCTTTCTTT
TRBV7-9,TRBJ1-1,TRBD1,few,CASNSGTGGHFF,TGTGCCAGCAACTCAGGGACAGGGGGCCATTTCTTT
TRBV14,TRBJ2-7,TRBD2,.,CASSEHSSREGGYEQYF,TGTGCCAGCAGCGAACACTCGTCACGGGAGGGAGGGTACGAGCAGTACTTC
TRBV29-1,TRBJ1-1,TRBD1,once,CSDFLQGGEAFF,TGCAGCGATTTTTTACAGGGGGGTGAAGCTTTCTTT
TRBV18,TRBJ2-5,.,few,CASSPQQQETQYF,TGTGCCAGCTCACCGCAACAGCAAGAGACCCAGTACTTC
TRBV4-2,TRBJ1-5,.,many,CASSQDWGRDQPQHF,TGTGCCAGCAGCCAAGATTGGGGGCGGGATCAGCCCCAGCATTTT
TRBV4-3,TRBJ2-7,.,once,CASSQERQVAHEQYF,TGCGCCAGCAGCCAAGAGCGGCAGGTAGCCCACGAGCAGTACTTC
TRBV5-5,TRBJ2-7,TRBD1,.,CASSLAPGQAAYEQYF,TGTGCCAGCAGCTTGGCACCTGGACAGGCAGCCTACGAGCAGTACTTC
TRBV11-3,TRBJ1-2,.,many,CASSLRVVDGYTF,TGTGCCAGCAGCTTAAGGGTAGTAGATGGCTACACCTTC
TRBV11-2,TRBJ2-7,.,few,CASSLESAPGYEQYF,TGTGCCAGCAGCTTAGAGTCGGCCCCAGGATACGAGCAGTACTTC
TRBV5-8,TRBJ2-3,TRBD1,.,CASSEGQGATDTQYF,TGTGCCAGCAGCGAGGGACAGGGGGCAACAGATACGCAGTATTTT
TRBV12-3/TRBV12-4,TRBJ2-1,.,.,CASQNGKNEQFF,TGTGCCAGCCAAAACGGGAAGAATGAGCAGTTCTTC
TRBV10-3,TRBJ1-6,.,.,CAISEQGDYNSPLHF,TGTGCCATCAGCGAACAGGGAGACTATAATTCACCCCTCCACTTT
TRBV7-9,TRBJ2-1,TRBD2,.,CASSLTGGQNYNEQFF,TGTGCCAGCAGCTTAACGGGGGGGCAGAACTACAATGAGCAGTTCTTC
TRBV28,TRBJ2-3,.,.,CASSFMGFTQYF,TGTGCCAGCAGTTTTATGGGGTTCACGCAGTATTTT
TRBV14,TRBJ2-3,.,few,CASSPNVVTALGEDTQYF,TGTGCCAGCAGCCCAAATGTCGTGACAGCCTTAGGTGAAGATACGCAGTATTTT
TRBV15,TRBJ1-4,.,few,CATSRVGGLNEKLFF,TGTGCCACCAGCAGAGTGGGGGGGCTGAATGAAAAACTGTTTTTT
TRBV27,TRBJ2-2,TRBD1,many,CASSLPPTGGDTGELFF,TGTGCCAGCAGTCTTCCACCGACAGGGGGAGACACCGGGGAGCTGTTTTTT
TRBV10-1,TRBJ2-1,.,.,CASSVAGTPNEQFF,TGCGCCAGCAGTGTGGCGGGAACCCCCAATGAGCAGTTCTTC